This TCR beta chain was observed in a study of blood T cell repertoires in COVID-19. This CDR3 is built from 14 residues. The V gene end was trimmed by 3 bases and the J gene end by 6 bases; junction bases not matched to a gene: 2. In germline, CDR1 is SGHNT, CDR2 YYREEE (reference sequence). TCRdb keeps only in-frame clones here, not all; method: immunoSEQ multiplex PCR. The sample has roughly 160,000 clones; less than 85% are singletons. The J gene is TRBJ2-2, the V gene TRBV5-4; 10 bases map to TRBD1. The sequencing input was peripheral blood. The sequence derives from a woman of 80 years or more with acute or convalescent COVID-19. As DNA, the CDR3 is TGTGCCAGCAGCTGGGGGACAGGGGCCGGGGAGCTGTTTTTT. Encoded protein: CASSWGTGAGELFF.